This T cell receptor (beta chain) was recorded in a study of cytomegalovirus exposure and HLA in healthy donors. Study-level points and caveats: Reportedly, cytomegalovirus status was diagnosed with high sensitivity and specificity.

PCR primers comprised 60 Vbeta and 13 Jbeta primers. TCRdb keeps only in-frame clones here, not all; method: immunoSEQ multiplex PCR. The sample has about 180,000 clones; over 65% are singletons. The CDR3 is 15 amino acids. V trimming: 5 bases; J trimming: 8 bases; junction bases outside the gene matches: 12. Germline V gene lookup returns CDR1 SSHAT and CDR2 FNYEAQ (reference sequence). Comment on this clone: Its antigen is not identified.

This rearrangement joins TRBV7-7 to TRBJ2-1, with 7 bases lining up with TRBD2. The TCR sequence derives from a man in his 60s in good health and CMV-seronegative. The sequencing input was PBMCs. This CDR3 is CASSPREGGWYEQFF. CDR3 in DNA: TGTGCCAGCAGCCCGAGGGAGGGAGGGTGGTATGAGCAGTTCTTC.